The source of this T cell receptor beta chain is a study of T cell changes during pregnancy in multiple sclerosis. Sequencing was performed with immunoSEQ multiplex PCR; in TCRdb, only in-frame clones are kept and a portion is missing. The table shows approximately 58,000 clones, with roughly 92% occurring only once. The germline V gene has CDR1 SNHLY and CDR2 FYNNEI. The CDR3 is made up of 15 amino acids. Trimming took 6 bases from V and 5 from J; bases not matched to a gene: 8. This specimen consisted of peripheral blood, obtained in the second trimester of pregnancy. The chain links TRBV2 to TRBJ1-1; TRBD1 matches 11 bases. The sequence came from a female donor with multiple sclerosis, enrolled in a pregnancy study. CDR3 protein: CASRGDRGLVTEAFF. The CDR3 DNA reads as TGTGCCAGCAGGGGGGACAGGGGGTTGGTGACTGAAGCTTTCTTT.